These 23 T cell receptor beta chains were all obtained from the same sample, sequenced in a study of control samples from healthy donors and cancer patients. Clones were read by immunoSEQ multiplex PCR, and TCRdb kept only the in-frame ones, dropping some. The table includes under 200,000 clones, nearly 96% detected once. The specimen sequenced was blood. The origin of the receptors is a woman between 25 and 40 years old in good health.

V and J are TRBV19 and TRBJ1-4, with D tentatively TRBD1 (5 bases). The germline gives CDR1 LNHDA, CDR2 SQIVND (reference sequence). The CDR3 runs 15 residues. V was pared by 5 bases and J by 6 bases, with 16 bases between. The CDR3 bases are TGTGCCAGTAGTCTCAGACATGTGGGGGATGAAAAACTGTTTTTT. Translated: CASSLRHVGDEKLFF.

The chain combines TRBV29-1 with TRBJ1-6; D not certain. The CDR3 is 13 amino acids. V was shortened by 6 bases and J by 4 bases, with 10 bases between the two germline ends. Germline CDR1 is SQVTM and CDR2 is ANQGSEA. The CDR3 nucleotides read TGCAGCGTGGCCGGGAATTATAATTCACCCCTCCACTTT. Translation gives CSVAGNYNSPLHF.

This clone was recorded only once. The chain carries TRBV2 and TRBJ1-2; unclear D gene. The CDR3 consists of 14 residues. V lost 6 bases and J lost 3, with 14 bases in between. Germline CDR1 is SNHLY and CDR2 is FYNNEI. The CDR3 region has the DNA TGTGCCAGCAGCCGGATGAGGCTCGACTATGGCTACACCTTC. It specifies CASSRMRLDYGYTF.

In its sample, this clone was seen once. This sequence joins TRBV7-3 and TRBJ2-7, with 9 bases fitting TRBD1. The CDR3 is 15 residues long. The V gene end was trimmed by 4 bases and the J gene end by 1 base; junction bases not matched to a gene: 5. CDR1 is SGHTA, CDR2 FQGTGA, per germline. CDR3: CASSSRDRASYEQYF. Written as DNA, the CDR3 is TGTGCCAGCAGCTCCAGGGACAGGGCTTCCTACGAGCAGTACTTC.

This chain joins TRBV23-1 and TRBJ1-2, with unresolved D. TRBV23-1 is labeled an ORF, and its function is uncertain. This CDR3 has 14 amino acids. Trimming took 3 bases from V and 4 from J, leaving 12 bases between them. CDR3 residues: CASSHEGGSYGYTF. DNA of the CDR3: TGCGCCAGCAGTCACGAGGGTGGATCCTATGGCTACACCTTC.

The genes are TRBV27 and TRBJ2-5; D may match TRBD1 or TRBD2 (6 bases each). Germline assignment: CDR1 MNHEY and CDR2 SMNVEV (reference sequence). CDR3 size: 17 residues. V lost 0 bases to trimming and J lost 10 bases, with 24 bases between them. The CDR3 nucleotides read TGTGCCAGCAGTTTATCGGCCCGGGGGCCTAAAGATTTTATCCAGTACTTC. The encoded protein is CASSLSARGPKDFIQYF.

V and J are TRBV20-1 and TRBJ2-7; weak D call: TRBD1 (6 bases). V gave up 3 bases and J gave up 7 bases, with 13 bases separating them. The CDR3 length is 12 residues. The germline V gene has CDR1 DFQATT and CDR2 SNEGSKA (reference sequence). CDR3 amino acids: CSASWGQGEQYF. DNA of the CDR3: TGCAGTGCTAGTTGGGGGCAGGGTGAGCAGTACTTC.

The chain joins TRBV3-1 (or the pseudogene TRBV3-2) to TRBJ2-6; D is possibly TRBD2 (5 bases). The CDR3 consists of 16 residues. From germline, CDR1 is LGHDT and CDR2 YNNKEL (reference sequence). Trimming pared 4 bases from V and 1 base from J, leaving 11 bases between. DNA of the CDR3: TGTGCCAGCAGCCTCACCCCGGGGTCTGGGGCCAACGTCCTGACTTTC. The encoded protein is CASSLTPGSGANVLTF.

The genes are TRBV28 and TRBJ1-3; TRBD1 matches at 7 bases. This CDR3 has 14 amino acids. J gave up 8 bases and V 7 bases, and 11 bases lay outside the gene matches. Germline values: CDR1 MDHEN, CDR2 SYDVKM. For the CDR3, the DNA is TGTGCCAGCACCCGACGGAGGGGGCAGGACACCATATATTTT. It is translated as CASTRRRGQDTIYF.

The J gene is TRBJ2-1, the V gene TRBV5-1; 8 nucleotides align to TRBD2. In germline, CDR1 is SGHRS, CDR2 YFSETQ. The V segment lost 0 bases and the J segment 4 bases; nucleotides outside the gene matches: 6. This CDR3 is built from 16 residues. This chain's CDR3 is CASSLGLAGTYNEQFF. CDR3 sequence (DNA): TGCGCCAGCAGCTTGGGATTAGCGGGGACTTACAATGAGCAGTTCTTC.

CDR3 nucleotide sequence: TGCGCCAGCAGGAGTCAGGATAATTCACCCCTCCACTTT. Residues: CASRSQDNSPLHF. This chain links TRBV5-1 with TRBJ1-6, with unresolved D. The CDR3 contains 13 residues. Germline loops: CDR1 SGHRS, CDR2 YFSETQ. Trimming stripped 5 bases from V and 5 bases from J, with 8 bases between. Using reference TRBV5-1 and TRBJ1-6 for the parts outside the CDR3, the full variable domain is KAGVTQTPRYLIKTRGQQVTLSCSPISGHRSVSWYQQTPGQGLQFLFEYFSETQRNKGNFPGRFSGRQFSNSRSEMNVSTLELGDSALYLCASRSQDNSPLHFGNGTRLTVT.

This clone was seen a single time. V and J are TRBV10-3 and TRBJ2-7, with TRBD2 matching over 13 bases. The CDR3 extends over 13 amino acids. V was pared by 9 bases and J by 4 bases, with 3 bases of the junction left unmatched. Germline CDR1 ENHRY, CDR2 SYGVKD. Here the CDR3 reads CAIGLAGDYEQYF. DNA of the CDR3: TGTGCCATAGGACTAGCGGGAGATTACGAGCAGTACTTC.

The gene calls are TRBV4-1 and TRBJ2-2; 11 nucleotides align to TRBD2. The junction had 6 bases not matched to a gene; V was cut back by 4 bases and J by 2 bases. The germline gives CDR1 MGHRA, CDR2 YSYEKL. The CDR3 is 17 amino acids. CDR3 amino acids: CASSLPGLADNTGELFF. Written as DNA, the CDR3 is TGCGCCAGCAGCCTTCCGGGACTAGCGGATAACACCGGGGAGCTGTTTTTT.

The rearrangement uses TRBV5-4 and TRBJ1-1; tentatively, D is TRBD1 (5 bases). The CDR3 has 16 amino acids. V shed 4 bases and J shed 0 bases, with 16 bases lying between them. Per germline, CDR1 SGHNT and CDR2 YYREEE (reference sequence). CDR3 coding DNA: TGTGCCAGCAGCATGTCGGGGGTCTTAATGAACACTGAAGCTTTCTTT. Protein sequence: CASSMSGVLMNTEAFF. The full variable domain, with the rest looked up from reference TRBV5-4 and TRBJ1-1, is ETGVTQSPTHLIKTRGQQVTLRCSSQSGHNTVSWYQQALGQGPQFIFQYYREEENGRGNFPPRFSGLQFPNYSSELNVNALELDDSALYLCASSMSGVLMNTEAFFGQGTRLTVV.

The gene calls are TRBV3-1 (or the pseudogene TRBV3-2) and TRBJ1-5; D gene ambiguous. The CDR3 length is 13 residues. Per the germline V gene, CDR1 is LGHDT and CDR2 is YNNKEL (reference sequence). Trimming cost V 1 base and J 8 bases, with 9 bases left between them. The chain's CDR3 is CASSQGVREPQHF. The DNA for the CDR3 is TGTGCCAGCAGCCAAGGGGTAAGGGAGCCCCAGCATTTT.

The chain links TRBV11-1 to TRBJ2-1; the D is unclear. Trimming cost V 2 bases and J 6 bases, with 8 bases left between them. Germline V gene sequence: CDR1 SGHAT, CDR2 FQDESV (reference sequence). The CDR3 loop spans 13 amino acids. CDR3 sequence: CASSLRFFNEQFF. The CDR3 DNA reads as TGTGCCAGCAGCTTAAGGTTCTTCAATGAGCAGTTCTTC.

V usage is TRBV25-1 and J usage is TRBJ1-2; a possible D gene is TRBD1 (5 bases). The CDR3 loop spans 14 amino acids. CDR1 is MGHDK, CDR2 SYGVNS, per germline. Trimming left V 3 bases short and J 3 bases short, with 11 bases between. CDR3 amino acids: CASSDFQGDYGYTF. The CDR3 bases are TGTGCCAGCAGTGATTTCCAGGGAGACTATGGCTACACCTTC.

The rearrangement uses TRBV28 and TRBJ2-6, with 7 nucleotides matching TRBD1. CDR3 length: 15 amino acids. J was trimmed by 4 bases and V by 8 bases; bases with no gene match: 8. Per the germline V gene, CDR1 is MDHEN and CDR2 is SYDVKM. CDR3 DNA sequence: TGTGCCAGCTCTTCAGGGGGACAGGGGGCCAACGTCCTGACTTTC. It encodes CASSSGGQGANVLTF.

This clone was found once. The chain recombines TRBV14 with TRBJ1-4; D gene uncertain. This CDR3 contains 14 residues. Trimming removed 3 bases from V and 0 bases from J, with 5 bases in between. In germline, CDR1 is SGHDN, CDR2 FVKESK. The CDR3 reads CASSHGSTNEKLFF. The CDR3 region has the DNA TGTGCCAGCAGCCATGGCTCAACTAATGAAAAACTGTTTTTT. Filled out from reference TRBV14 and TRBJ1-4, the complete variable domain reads EAGVTQFPSHSVIEKGQTVTLRCDPISGHDNLYWYRRVMGKEIKFLLHFVKESKQDESGMPNNRFLAERTGGTYSTLKVQPAELEDSGVYFCASSHGSTNEKLFFGSGTQLSVL.

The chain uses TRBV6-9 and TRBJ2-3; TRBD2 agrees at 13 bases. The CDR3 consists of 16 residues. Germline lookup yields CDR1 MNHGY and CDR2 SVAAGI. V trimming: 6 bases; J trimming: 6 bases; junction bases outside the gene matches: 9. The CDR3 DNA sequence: TGTGCCAGCAGATACCCTACTAGCGGGGGGGCCGATACGCAGTATTTT. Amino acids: CASRYPTSGGADTQYF.

CDR3 in DNA: TGTGCCCAAAGGACAGGGAAAAAAATGGGTTACGAGCAGTACTTC. Its translation: CAQRTGKKMGYEQYF. The chain recombines TRBV30 with TRBJ2-7; 8 nucleotides align to TRBD1. CDR1 and CDR2 from the germline V gene are GTSNPN and SVGIG (reference sequence). The CDR3 totals 15 residues. J was trimmed by 4 bases and V by 8 bases; bases with no gene match: 16.

CDR3 protein: CASTPGRRITDTQYF. The CDR3 region has the DNA TGTGCCAGCACCCCGGGACGGAGGATCACAGATACGCAGTATTTT. The J gene is TRBJ2-3, the V gene TRBV19, with D possibly called TRBD1 or TRBD2 (5 bases each). This CDR3 has 15 residues. Germline values: CDR1 LNHDA, CDR2 SQIVND (reference sequence). Trimming removed 9 bases at V and 2 bases at J, with 18 bases between.

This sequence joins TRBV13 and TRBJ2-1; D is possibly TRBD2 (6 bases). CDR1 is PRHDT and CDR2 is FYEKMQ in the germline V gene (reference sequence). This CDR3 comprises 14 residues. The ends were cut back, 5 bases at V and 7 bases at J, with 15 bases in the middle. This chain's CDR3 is CASSPGQGTNEQFF. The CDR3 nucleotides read TGTGCCAGCAGCCCAGGTCAAGGGACTAATGAGCAGTTCTTC.